Following are 17 T cell receptor beta chains from one sample sequenced in a study of identical twins. Each CDR3 protein gets one entry after TCRdb re-called the 5' RACE reads with MiXCR. The table lists roughly 540,000 distinct CDR3 sequences, roughly a fifth of them singletons. These sequences were also reported in another study, on T cells expressing NK-cell markers.

Material for sequencing was CD4+ T cells sorted from blood. The receptors were sampled from a woman between 18 and 29 years old in good health.

V and J are TRBV5-4 and TRBJ2-1; 7 bases are shared with TRBD2. The trim removed 2 bases at V and 0 bases at J, leaving 2 bases unmatched. CDR1 and CDR2 from the germline V gene are SGHNT and YYREEE (reference sequence). The CDR3 runs 15 residues. The chain's CDR3 is CASSLPGGSYNEQFF. DNA for the CDR3: TGTGCCAGCAGCTTACCGGGGGGCTCCTACAATGAGCAGTTCTTC.

This clonotype has more than one count but fewer than ten. The chain employs TRBV10-1 and TRBJ1-1; D is unresolved. The CDR3 has 13 residues. Trimming cost V 8 bases and J 0 bases, with 10 bases left between them. Germline V CDR1 and CDR2: WNHNN, SYGVQD (reference sequence). The CDR3 DNA follows: TGCGCCAGCCAGGACGGAATGAACACTGAAGCTTTCTTT. It specifies CASQDGMNTEAFF.

This clonotype was detected a few times. This chain links TRBV24-1 with TRBJ2-1; possibly TRBD2 for D (6 bases). CDR1 KGHDR and CDR2 SFDVKD come from the germline V gene. The ends were cut back, 9 bases at V and 7 bases at J, with 18 bases in the middle. The CDR3 has 14 amino acids. CDR3 residues: CATAGTGRKNEQFF. CDR3 coding DNA: TGTGCCACCGCCGGGACTGGGCGAAAAAATGAGCAGTTCTTC.

This clonotype was counted many times. The chain employs TRBV20-1 and TRBJ1-1; D is perhaps TRBD1 (5 bases). The CDR3 runs 13 residues. CDR1 is DFQATT and CDR2 is SNEGSKA in the germline V gene (reference sequence). The V gene lost 6 bases and the J gene lost 1 base, with 12 bases spanning the gap. The CDR3 protein is CSATGLRNTEAFF. DNA of the CDR3: TGCAGTGCGACGGGACTTCGGAACACTGAAGCTTTCTTT.

This clonotype has only a few counts. An end of the junction differs from the germline gene, which may be a read error. The genes are TRBV20-1 and TRBJ2-3, with 12 bases lining up with TRBD2. Germline assignment: CDR1 DFQATT and CDR2 SNEGSKA (reference sequence). This CDR3 spans 17 amino acids. CDR3 sequence (DNA): TGCTGTGCTAGAGGGGCGAGACTAGCGGGAGTTGCAGATACGCAGTATTTT. As protein: CCARGARLAGVADTQYF.

The chain links TRBV20-1 to TRBJ1-6, with a tentative D call TRBD1 (6 bases). The CDR3 length is 14 residues. V dropped 1 base and J dropped 9 bases, with 13 bases sitting between them. Germline V gene data show CDR1 as DFQATT and CDR2 as SNEGSKA (reference sequence). CDR3 sequence (DNA): TGCAGTGCTAGAGGGGGGGCACTCGTTTCACCCCTCCACTTT. Its protein is CSARGGALVSPLHF.

The chain joins TRBV7-9 to TRBJ2-3; the D gene is possibly TRBD2 (6 bases). Germline CDR1 is SEHNR and CDR2 is FQNEAQ (reference sequence). The V end lost 0 bases, the J end lost 3 bases, and 13 bases lay between the germline ends. CDR3 length: 16 residues. The DNA of the CDR3 is TGTGCCAGCAGCTTAGCGGGACTCCCCGTTACAGATACGCAGTATTTT. Protein product: CASSLAGLPVTDTQYF.

The chain joins TRBV7-1 to TRBJ2-1; 15 bases map to TRBD2. TRBV7-1 is treated as an ORF (open reading frame) with a function not yet certain. This CDR3 has 23 residues. J gave up 8 bases and V 3 bases, and 26 bases lay outside the gene matches. DNA for the CDR3: TGTGCCAGCAGCTCCCTCATTTTTGGGGTAGTCCGGACTAGCGGGAGGGCCGTGGATGAGCAGTTCTTC. Translation gives CASSSLIFGVVRTSGRAVDEQFF.

The chain joins TRBV5-1 to TRBJ2-5; maybe TRBD2 (5 bases). Germline CDR1 reads SGHRS; CDR2 reads YFSETQ. The CDR3 totals 13 residues. V was trimmed by 4 bases and J by 3 bases, leaving 10 bases between them. For the CDR3, the DNA is TGCGCCAGCAGCGCCGGAGGCAAAGAGACCCAGTACTTC. As protein: CASSAGGKETQYF.

This rearrangement joins TRBV20-1 to TRBJ1-2; 7 bases are shared with TRBD1. V lost 5 bases and J lost 7; bases outside the gene matches: 10. The germline gives CDR1 DFQATT, CDR2 SNEGSKA (reference sequence). The CDR3 is 13 residues long. Here the CDR3 DNA reads TGCAGTGCTCGGGACGGTTACAGGGGTGGCTACACCTTC. Translation: CSARDGYRGGYTF.

The chain joins TRBV19 to TRBJ2-1; 10 positions match TRBD2. In germline, CDR1 is LNHDA, CDR2 SQIVND (reference sequence). V trimming: 7 bases; J trimming: 10 bases; junction bases outside the gene matches: 16. The CDR3 spans 16 residues. The CDR3 nucleotides are TGTGCCAGTATCCACGGGAGGCTAGCGGGAGTGGGGGAGCAGTTCTTC. Protein sequence: CASIHGRLAGVGEQFF.

In its sample, this clonotype was seen once. The chain combines TRBV5-1 with TRBJ2-1; 7 bases fit TRBD1. CDR3 size: 14 residues. Per germline, CDR1 SGHRS and CDR2 YFSETQ. V lost 4 bases and J lost 2; bases outside the gene matches: 3. The CDR3 nucleotides read TGCGCCAGCAGCACGGGGACAGCCTACAATGAGCAGTTCTTC. It is translated as CASSTGTAYNEQFF.

This clonotype turned up a few times. The rearrangement uses TRBV19 and TRBJ1-1; TRBD1 aligns across 7 bases. J gave up 7 bases and V 3 bases, and 5 bases lay outside the gene matches. Germline values: CDR1 LNHDA, CDR2 SQIVND (reference sequence). This CDR3 region has 13 residues. The CDR3 protein is CASSIDRDLEAFF. CDR3 DNA: TGTGCCAGTAGTATCGACAGGGACCTTGAAGCTTTCTTT. The variable domain in full, with the rest retrieved from reference TRBV19 and TRBJ1-1, is DGGITQSPKYLFRKEGQNVTLSCEQNLNHDAMYWYRQDPGQGLRLIYYSQIVNDFQKGDIAEGYSVSREKKESFPLTVTSAQKNPTAFYLCASSIDRDLEAFFGQGTRLTVV.

The J gene is TRBJ2-1, the V gene TRBV20-1; TRBD2 matches 7 bases. The CDR3 is 18 residues long. J gave up 8 bases and V 1 base, and 20 bases lay outside the gene matches. Germline V gene lookup returns CDR1 DFQATT and CDR2 SNEGSKA (reference sequence). The CDR3 nucleotides are TGCAGTGCTAGAGTAGCCCCCTCTATAGCGGGCCCGCGCGATGAGCAGTTCTTC. This encodes CSARVAPSIAGPRDEQFF.

This clonotype was counted only a few times. In DNA, the CDR3 is TGCGCCAGCAGCTTTGGTCCGGAGAGCACAGATACGCAGTATTTT. This encodes CASSFGPESTDTQYF. This chain links TRBV5-1 with TRBJ2-3; D is ambiguous. Germline V gene lookup returns CDR1 SGHRS and CDR2 YFSETQ. CDR3 length: 15 residues. The ends were cut back, 2 bases at V and 0 bases at J, with 10 bases in the middle.

This clonotype was detected once. This rearrangement joins TRBV27 to TRBJ2-5; D is tentatively TRBD1 or TRBD2 (5 bases each). V was pared by 5 bases and J by 7 bases, with 20 bases between. The CDR3 runs 15 residues. Germline loops: CDR1 MNHEY, CDR2 SMNVEV (reference sequence). The CDR3 DNA reads TGTGCCAGCAGTACAAGGGCCTCGGGGCTAGGGACCCAGTACTTC. Amino acids: CASSTRASGLGTQYF.

This clonotype was seen a handful of times. The chain uses TRBV6-1 and TRBJ2-1, with D possibly TRBD1 on 5 matching bases. V was shortened by 7 bases and J by 2 bases, with 21 bases between the two germline ends. The CDR3 has 17 residues. Germline V gives CDR1 MNHNS, CDR2 SASEGT. CDR3 in DNA: TGTGCCAGCACTCTAGGGGTTCGTCTACCCACCTACAATGAGCAGTTCTTC. Translated, it gives CASTLGVRLPTYNEQFF.